This paragraph reports one T cell receptor (beta chain). The data stem from a study of identifying expanded T cells in peripheral blood. Per germline, CDR1 SNHLY and CDR2 FYNNEI. V was pared by 2 bases and J by 8 bases, with 12 bases between. The length of the CDR3 is 13 residues. Data came from immunoSEQ multiplex PCR; TCRdb stores just in-frame clones and leaves some out. There are 90,000 or so clones in the sample; approximately 83% occur only once, and 5.6% lies in the top ten. This TCR came from a person aged 18 to 70 in good health. The rearrangement joins TRBV2 to TRBJ1-2, with D perhaps matching TRBD1 (6 bases). Sequencing was performed on blood. This chain's CDR3 is CASSENREQGYTF. The DNA for the CDR3 is TGTGCCAGCAGTGAAAACAGGGAACAAGGCTACACCTTC.